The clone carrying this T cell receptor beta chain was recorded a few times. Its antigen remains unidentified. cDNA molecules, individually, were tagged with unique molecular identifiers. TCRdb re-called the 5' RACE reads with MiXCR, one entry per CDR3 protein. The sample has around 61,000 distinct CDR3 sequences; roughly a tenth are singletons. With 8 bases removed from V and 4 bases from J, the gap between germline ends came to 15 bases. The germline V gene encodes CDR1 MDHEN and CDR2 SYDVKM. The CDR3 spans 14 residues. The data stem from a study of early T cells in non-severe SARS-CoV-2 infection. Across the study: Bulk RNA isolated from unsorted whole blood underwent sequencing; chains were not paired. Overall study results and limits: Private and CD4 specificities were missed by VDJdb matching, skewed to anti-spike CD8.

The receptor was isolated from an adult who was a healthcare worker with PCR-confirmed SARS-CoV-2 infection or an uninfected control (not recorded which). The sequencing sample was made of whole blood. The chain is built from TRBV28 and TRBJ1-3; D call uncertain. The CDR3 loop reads CASLTYEAGNTIYF. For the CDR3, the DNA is TGTGCCAGCTTAACCTACGAGGCCGGAAACACCATATATTTT.